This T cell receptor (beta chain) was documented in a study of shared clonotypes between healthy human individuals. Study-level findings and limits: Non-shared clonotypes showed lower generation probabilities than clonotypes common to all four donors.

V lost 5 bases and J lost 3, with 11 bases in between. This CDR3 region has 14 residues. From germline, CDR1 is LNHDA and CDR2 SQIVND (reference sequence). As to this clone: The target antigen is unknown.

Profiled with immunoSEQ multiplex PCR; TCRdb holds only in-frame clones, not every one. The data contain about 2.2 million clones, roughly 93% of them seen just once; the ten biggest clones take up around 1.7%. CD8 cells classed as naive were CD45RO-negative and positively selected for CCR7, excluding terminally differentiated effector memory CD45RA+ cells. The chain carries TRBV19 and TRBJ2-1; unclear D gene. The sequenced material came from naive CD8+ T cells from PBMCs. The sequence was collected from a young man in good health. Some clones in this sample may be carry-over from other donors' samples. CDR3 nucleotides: TGTGCCAGTAGTCCAAAAGTGGTCTACAATGAGCAGTTCTTC. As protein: CASSPKVVYNEQFF.